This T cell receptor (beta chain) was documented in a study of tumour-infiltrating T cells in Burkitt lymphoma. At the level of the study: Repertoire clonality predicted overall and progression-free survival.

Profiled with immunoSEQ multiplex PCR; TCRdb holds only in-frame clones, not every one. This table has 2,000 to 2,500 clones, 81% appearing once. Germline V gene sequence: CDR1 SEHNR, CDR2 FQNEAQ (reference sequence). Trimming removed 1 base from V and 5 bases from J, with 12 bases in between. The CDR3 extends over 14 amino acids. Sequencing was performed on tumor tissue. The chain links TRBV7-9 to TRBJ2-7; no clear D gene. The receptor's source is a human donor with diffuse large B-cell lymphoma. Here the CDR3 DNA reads TGTGCCAGCAGCTTAGGAGCAGGTCTCCACGAGCAGTACTTC. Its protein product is CASSLGAGLHEQYF. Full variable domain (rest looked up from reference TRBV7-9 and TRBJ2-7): DTGVSQNPRHKITKRGQNVTFRCDPISEHNRLYWYRQTLGQGPEFLTYFQNEAQLEKSRLLSDRFSAERPKGSFSTLEIQRTEQGDSAMYLCASSLGAGLHEQYFGPGTRLTVT.